Listed here is a single TCR beta chain. No antigen is known for it. Trimming took 6 bases from V and 2 from J; bases not matched to a gene: 2. In germline, CDR1 is MNHNS, CDR2 SASEGT. The CDR3 runs to 13 residues. This specimen belongs to a study of post-analysis software for immune sequencing data. Study-wide findings and caveats: Patients used a few TRBV segments, including TRBV5-6, TRBV5-1 and TRBV20-1, more often than controls. Normalized Chao1 diversity was significantly lower in multiple sclerosis patients than in controls.

Unique molecular identifiers were present in the TCR beta cDNA libraries. TCRdb reprocessed the PCR reads with MiXCR, giving one entry per CDR3 protein. In the table there are some 890,000 distinct CDR3 sequences, approximately 53% of which are singletons. The chain joins TRBV6-1 to TRBJ1-2; 8 nucleotides line up with TRBD1. This receptor was identified in a girl aged 10-17 years with multiple sclerosis. The sample comprised blood. The CDR3 region has the DNA TGTGCCAGCAGATGGACAGGGAACTATGGCTACACCTTC. Its protein product is CASRWTGNYGYTF.